This T cell receptor beta chain stems from a study of blood T cell repertoires in COVID-19. About the study: The samples span acute and convalescent COVID-19 from the United States, Italy and Spain.

V dropped 4 bases and J dropped 0 bases, with 14 bases sitting between them. Looked up from germline, CDR1 is ENHRY and CDR2 is SYGVKD. The CDR3 is 16 amino acids. In the authors' methods: Scientists estimated how many nucleated cells there were by amplifying reference gene primers. The method was immunoSEQ multiplex PCR; TCRdb's version includes in-frame clones alone and lacks a portion of them. V, J and clone size were drawn from that table, and D and trimming were deduced from the DNA. The sample holds about 170,000 clones, 80% to 85% seen once. Sequencing was carried out using peripheral blood. This sequence originates from a human donor with acute or convalescent COVID-19. The donor label of this sample is uncertain. V is TRBV10-3 and J is TRBJ2-3; weak D call: TRBD2 (6 bases). CDR3 in amino acids: CAISGAGTDSTDTQYF. CDR3 coding DNA: TGTGCCATCAGTGGGGCCGGGACTGATAGCACAGATACGCAGTATTTT.